Included here is one T cell receptor beta chain sequence, with context. The entry originates in a study of blood T cell repertoires in COVID-19. At the level of the study: COVID-19 samples collected from the United States, Italy and Spain covered acute and convalescent phases.

Trimming removed 3 bases at V and 1 base at J, with 9 bases between. This CDR3 is 14 amino acids long. Germline V gene data show CDR1 as MDHEN and CDR2 as SYDVKM. Participant ages covered roughly 18 to 89 years across 25 or so US areas. Participants' reported clinical history set cohort assignment. Original processing methods: Estimates of nucleated cell counts were drawn from the amplification of reference gene primers. Generated by immunoSEQ multiplex PCR, the TCRdb table keeps only in-frame clones and is missing some. V, J and clone size are taken as reported in that table, and D and trimming were inferred from the DNA itself. The sample has hundreds of thousands of clones, 75% to 90% seen once.

The clonotype originates from a woman between 50 and 59 years old who had recovered from COVID-19. Specimen: PBMCs or T cells enriched from blood (not recorded which). The chain employs TRBV28 and TRBJ1-1; D gene unclear. The CDR3 DNA reads as TGTGCCAGCAGTTTGTGGGCCCCGAACACTGAAGCTTTCTTT. Protein sequence: CASSLWAPNTEAFF. Full variable domain (rest looked up from reference TRBV28 and TRBJ1-1): DVKVTQSSRYLVKRTGEKVFLECVQDMDHENMFWYRQDPGLGLRLIYFSYDVKMKEKGDIPEGYSVSREKKERFSLILESASTNQTSMYLCASSLWAPNTEAFFGQGTRLTVV.